Each of the 28 T cell receptor beta chains below was sequenced from the same sample in a study of radiation and T cells in renal cell carcinoma. Sequencing was performed with immunoSEQ multiplex PCR; in TCRdb, only in-frame clones are kept and a portion is missing. The table lists fewer than 150,000 clones, 88% of them singletons. The time point: blood 2 weeks post-SBRT. Treatment described: 15 Gy SBRT to primary tumor, nephrectomy 4 weeks later. Sample: blood, taken from a patient whose treatment included radiotherapy and nephrectomy. The receptors shown here come from a woman aged 70 to 79 with renal cell carcinoma.

This clone was seen only a few times. The chain links TRBV30 to TRBJ2-1; D uncertain. This CDR3 spans 11 amino acids. V lost 5 bases and J 5 bases, leaving 7 bases between the germline ends. CDR1 GTSNPN and CDR2 SVGIG come from the germline V gene (reference sequence). In DNA form, the CDR3 reads TGTGCCTGGGCTCCGAACAATGAGCAGTTCTTC. Its translation: CAWAPNNEQFF.

V and J are TRBV7-2 and TRBJ1-6; 8 bases agree with TRBD1. J lost 9 bases, V lost 1 base, and 5 bases had no gene match. CDR1 and CDR2 (germline): SGHTA, FQGNSA. The CDR3 runs to 15 residues. The CDR3 sequence: CASSLGGQGRSPLHF. CDR3 bases: TGTGCCAGCAGCTTAGGAGGACAGGGTCGTTCACCCCTCCACTTT.

The count of this clone is one. This CDR3 reads CASSPPAGDHQPQHF. CDR3 sequence (DNA): TGTGCCAGCAGCCCCCCGGCGGGGGACCATCAGCCCCAGCATTTT. This chain connects TRBV7-2 to TRBJ1-5; D is perhaps TRBD1 (5 bases). Germline-derived CDR1 and CDR2 are SGHTA and FQGNSA. This CDR3 is 15 amino acids long. Deletions cut 5 bases from V and 5 bases from J, with 16 bases between.

The chain carries TRBV14 and TRBJ2-1, with a possible D match to TRBD1 (6 bases). The germline V and J ends were trimmed by 6 bases and 6 bases, with 18 bases remaining between them. The CDR3 is made up of 15 amino acids. Germline-derived CDR1 and CDR2 are SGHDN and FVKESK. CDR3 nucleotide sequence: TGTGCCAGCAGTCCAACAGGGCGCCGGCGCAATGAGCAGTTCTTC. Protein sequence: CASSPTGRRRNEQFF.

The genes are TRBV9 and TRBJ1-1; D is perhaps TRBD1 (6 bases). This CDR3 spans 14 amino acids. Germline CDR1 is SGDLS and CDR2 is YYNGEE. V lost 4 bases, J lost 1 base, and 11 bases lay in between. The DNA for the CDR3 is TGTGCCAGCAGCCTCGCACAGGGGAACACTGAAGCTTTCTTT. Its protein is CASSLAQGNTEAFF.

CDR3: CASKGGYGANVLTF. CDR3 coding DNA: TGTGCCTCAAAGGGGGGATATGGGGCCAACGTCCTGACTTTC. The chain couples TRBV27 to TRBJ2-6; the D gene could be TRBD1 or TRBD2 (6 bases each). Trimming shortened V by 11 bases and J by 3 bases, and 14 bases separated the two germline ends. CDR1 is MNHEY, CDR2 SMNVEV, per germline (reference sequence). There are 14 residues in the CDR3.

This clone was seen once. The chain combines TRBV9 with TRBJ1-6; no firm D call. This CDR3 has 12 residues. The V end lost 3 bases, the J end lost 12 bases, and 10 bases lay between the germline ends. The germline V gene encodes CDR1 SGDLS and CDR2 YYNGEE. The CDR3 protein is CASSDPGEPLHF. The CDR3 region has the DNA TGTGCCAGCAGCGACCCCGGGGAACCCCTCCACTTT.

This chain joins TRBV28 and TRBJ2-7, with 10 bases lining up with TRBD2. The junction had 3 bases not matched to a gene; V was cut back by 6 bases and J by 4 bases. Germline V lookup: CDR1 MDHEN, CDR2 SYDVKM. This CDR3 is 13 amino acids long. The CDR3: CASSLAGEYEQYF. The CDR3 region has the DNA TGTGCCAGCAGCCTAGCGGGGGAGTACGAGCAGTACTTC. Full variable domain (remainder filled in from reference TRBV28 and TRBJ2-7): DVKVTQSSRYLVKRTGEKVFLECVQDMDHENMFWYRQDPGLGLRLIYFSYDVKMKEKGDIPEGYSVSREKKERFSLILESASTNQTSMYLCASSLAGEYEQYFGPGTRLTVT.

This clone was observed a single time. V gene TRBV5-1 combines with J gene TRBJ1-3; D unresolved. The CDR3 has 14 residues. Germline loops: CDR1 SGHRS, CDR2 YFSETQ. Between the trimmed V and J ends, which lost 1 base and 0 bases, there was a span of 5 bases. This chain's CDR3 is CASSLNLSGNTIYF. CDR3 bases: TGCGCCAGCAGCTTGAATCTCTCTGGAAACACCATATATTTT.

The chain couples TRBV15 to TRBJ1-1; D unresolved. The CDR3 contains 13 residues. Germline V gives CDR1 LNHNV, CDR2 YYDKDF (reference sequence). V dropped 7 bases and J dropped 1 base, with 10 bases sitting between them. CDR3 protein: CATTWGPNTEAFF. The CDR3 coding sequence is TGTGCCACCACCTGGGGTCCGAACACTGAAGCTTTCTTT.

The V and J genes are TRBV5-1 and TRBJ2-6; D unresolved. V gave up 3 bases and J gave up 1 base, with 8 bases separating them. Germline CDR1 is SGHRS and CDR2 is YFSETQ. The length of the CDR3 is 15 residues. CDR3 loop: CASSSTASGANVLTF. The CDR3 coding sequence is TGCGCCAGCAGCTCTACAGCATCTGGGGCCAACGTCCTGACTTTC.

The genes are TRBV18 and TRBJ2-7; D is perhaps TRBD2 (6 bases). The CDR3 consists of 14 residues. V was shortened by 3 bases and J by 3 bases, with 12 bases between the two germline ends. Germline-derived CDR1 and CDR2 are KGHSH and LQKENI. The CDR3, as DNA: TGTGCCAGCTCACCTCGGGACTCAGGCTACGAGCAGTACTTC. It is translated as CASSPRDSGYEQYF.

The chain has TRBV28 and TRBJ2-7; 12 nucleotides agree with TRBD1. Trimming cost V 7 bases and J 7 bases; bases outside gene matches: 11. Germline V lookup: CDR1 MDHEN, CDR2 SYDVKM. CDR3 length: 15 residues. CDR3 coding DNA: TGTGCCAGCACCACTCCGGGACAGGGGGCTCGGGAGCAGTACTTC. Its protein product is CASTTPGQGAREQYF.

The rearrangement joins TRBV5-6 to TRBJ1-4; D not certain. The ends were cut back, 4 bases at V and 0 bases at J, with 7 bases in the middle. This CDR3 is 14 amino acids long. Germline V gene lookup returns CDR1 SGHDT and CDR2 YYEEEE. The CDR3 protein is CASSPLATNEKLFF. The CDR3 DNA is TGTGCCAGCAGCCCGCTAGCAACTAATGAAAAACTGTTTTTT.

The V gene is TRBV19, the J gene TRBJ2-5; D uncertain. CDR1 is LNHDA and CDR2 is SQIVND in the germline V gene (reference sequence). CDR3 size: 15 residues. With 4 bases removed from V and 2 bases from J, the gap between germline ends came to 14 bases. The CDR3 loop reads CASSTRRIVQETQYF. The CDR3 DNA reads TGTGCCAGTAGTACGAGACGGATAGTACAAGAGACCCAGTACTTC.

V usage is TRBV18 and J usage is TRBJ2-7; D possibly corresponds to TRBD1 (5 bases). Germline CDR1 reads KGHSH; CDR2 reads LQKENI. This CDR3 comprises 14 residues. Trimming removed 3 bases from V and 3 bases from J, with 12 bases in between. CDR3 bases: TGTGCCAGCTCACCGAGGACAAACGGCTACGAGCAGTACTTC. It translates to CASSPRTNGYEQYF.

The chain has TRBV5-1 and TRBJ2-5; D may be TRBD1 (6 bases). Between the trimmed V and J ends, which lost 6 bases and 1 base, there was a span of 13 bases. Germline CDR1 and CDR2: SGHRS and YFSETQ. The length of the CDR3 is 14 residues. The CDR3 here is CASNRDTTQETQYF. CDR3 in DNA: TGCGCCAGCAACCGGGACACTACCCAAGAGACCCAGTACTTC.

This clone was seen once. CDR3 region: CASSDRESNTGELFF. CDR3 nucleotides: TGCGCCAGCAGCGACCGGGAATCGAACACCGGGGAGCTGTTTTTT. V is TRBV5-1 and J is TRBJ2-2, with D possibly TRBD2 on 5 matching bases. V lost 4 bases, J lost 0 bases, and 10 bases lay in between. The germline CDR1 and CDR2 sequences are SGHRS and YFSETQ. The CDR3 runs to 15 residues.

The chain joins TRBV7-6 to TRBJ2-7; 7 bases line up with TRBD2. Trimming removed 5 bases from V and 7 bases from J; junction bases left unmatched: 14. This CDR3 is built from 15 residues. Germline V gene data show CDR1 as SGHVS and CDR2 as FNYEAQ. This CDR3 reads CASSPTPPGGGEQYF. CDR3 coding DNA: TGTGCCAGCAGCCCTACCCCTCCGGGGGGAGGGGAGCAGTACTTC.

The chain recombines TRBV15 with TRBJ2-1; TRBD1 might be the D (5 bases). CDR1 is LNHNV and CDR2 is YYDKDF in the germline V gene (reference sequence). The CDR3 covers 14 residues. V was clipped by 3 bases and J by 8 bases, with 14 bases between them. Written as DNA, the CDR3 is TGTGCCACCAGCAGCCGTTCAGGGTCCGATGAGCAGTTCTTC. Its protein product is CATSSRSGSDEQFF. Full variable domain (outside the CDR3, taken from reference TRBV15 and TRBJ2-1): DAMVIQNPRYQVTQFGKPVTLSCSQTLNHNVMYWYQQKSSQAPKLLFHYYDKDFNNEADTPDNFQSRRPNTSFCFLDIRSPGLGDTAMYLCATSSRSGSDEQFFGPGTRLTVL.

This rearrangement joins TRBV19 to TRBJ1-6; D perhaps matches TRBD1 (5 bases). V was clipped by 9 bases and J by 13 bases, with 19 bases between them. The CDR3 is made up of 13 amino acids. Looked up from germline, CDR1 is LNHDA and CDR2 is SQIVND (reference sequence). CDR3 sequence: CASGGELLVPLHF. The DNA for the CDR3 is TGTGCCAGCGGGGGGGAGTTATTAGTCCCCCTCCACTTT.

The chain has TRBV14 and TRBJ2-3; D is unresolved. The CDR3 extends over 11 amino acids. Germline CDR1 and CDR2: SGHDN and FVKESK. The V end was cut by 2 bases, the J end by 7 bases, with 4 bases between. The CDR3 region is CASSQSHTQYF. The DNA of the CDR3 is TGTGCCAGCAGCCAATCCCATACGCAGTATTTT.

The chain joins TRBV29-1 to TRBJ2-7, with 8 bases fitting TRBD1. CDR1 and CDR2 from the germline V gene are SQVTM and ANQGSEA. Trimming cost V 4 bases and J 6 bases; bases outside gene matches: 5. The CDR3 is 12 residues long. The CDR3 reads CSVGGQGSEQYF. DNA of the CDR3: TGCAGCGTTGGAGGACAGGGATCCGAGCAGTACTTC.

The rearrangement links TRBV5-1 to TRBJ1-2, with TRBD1 as a possible D gene (5 bases). Germline assignment: CDR1 SGHRS and CDR2 YFSETQ. V dropped 2 bases and J dropped 6 bases, with 17 bases sitting between them. This CDR3 spans 15 amino acids. The CDR3 sequence is CASSFVVAGRDGYTF. The CDR3 coding sequence is TGCGCCAGCAGCTTTGTCGTGGCAGGGAGGGATGGCTACACCTTC.

The chain links TRBV18 to TRBJ2-7; D unresolved. The germline V gene has CDR1 KGHSH and CDR2 LQKENI. The germline V and J ends were trimmed by 2 bases and 4 bases, with 6 bases remaining between them. The CDR3 loop spans 12 amino acids. This chain's CDR3 is CASSPNEYEQYF. The CDR3 nucleotides are TGTGCCAGCTCACCAAACGAATACGAGCAGTACTTC.

The CDR3 reads CASSARTASSYNEQFF. CDR3 DNA: TGTGCCAGCAGCGCCCGGACAGCGAGCTCCTACAATGAGCAGTTCTTC. The V and J genes are TRBV14 and TRBJ2-1, with a possible D match to TRBD1 (6 bases). Germline V lookup: CDR1 SGHDN, CDR2 FVKESK. Trimming removed 5 bases at V and 0 bases at J, with 14 bases between. This CDR3 is 16 amino acids long.

The gene calls are TRBV2 and TRBJ2-3; maybe TRBD1 (5 bases). V was pared by 8 bases and J by 7 bases, with 10 bases between. The CDR3 has 11 residues. Germline-derived CDR1 and CDR2 are SNHLY and FYNNEI. CDR3 protein: CASGRANTQYF. Written as DNA, the CDR3 is TGTGCCAGCGGCAGGGCGAATACGCAGTATTTT.

The chain links TRBV29-1 to TRBJ2-2; D gene ambiguous. Germline values: CDR1 SQVTM, CDR2 ANQGSEA. The CDR3 runs to 10 residues. V was clipped by 4 bases and J by 7 bases, with 4 bases between them. The CDR3 reads CSVGSGELFF. CDR3 DNA sequence: TGCAGCGTTGGAAGCGGGGAGCTGTTTTTT.